Sequencing of this T cell receptor beta chain was carried out in a study of early T cells in non-severe SARS-CoV-2 infection. Turning to the study itself: The sequenced material was bulk RNA from unsorted whole blood, and its chains were unpaired. Broader study findings: A preference for anti-spike CD8 responses marked VDJdb matching, which missed private and CD4 specificities.

Individual cDNA molecules were tagged with unique molecular identifiers. TCRdb fed the 5' RACE reads into MiXCR, producing one record per CDR3 protein. The table lists tens of thousands of distinct CDR3 sequences, about 13% of them singletons. The length of the CDR3 is 14 residues. Trimming removed 6 bases from V and 4 bases from J; junction bases left unmatched: 7. Turning to this clonotype: Its antigen is unidentified.

The sequencing sample was made of whole blood. This chain uses TRBV12-3 or TRBV12-4 with TRBJ1-2, with 8 positions matching TRBD1. The origin of this receptor is an adult who was a healthcare worker with PCR-confirmed SARS-CoV-2 infection or an uninfected control (not recorded which). The CDR3 loop is CASRKQGGSYGYTF. The CDR3 DNA sequence: TGTGCCAGCAGGAAACAGGGGGGCAGCTATGGCTACACCTTC.